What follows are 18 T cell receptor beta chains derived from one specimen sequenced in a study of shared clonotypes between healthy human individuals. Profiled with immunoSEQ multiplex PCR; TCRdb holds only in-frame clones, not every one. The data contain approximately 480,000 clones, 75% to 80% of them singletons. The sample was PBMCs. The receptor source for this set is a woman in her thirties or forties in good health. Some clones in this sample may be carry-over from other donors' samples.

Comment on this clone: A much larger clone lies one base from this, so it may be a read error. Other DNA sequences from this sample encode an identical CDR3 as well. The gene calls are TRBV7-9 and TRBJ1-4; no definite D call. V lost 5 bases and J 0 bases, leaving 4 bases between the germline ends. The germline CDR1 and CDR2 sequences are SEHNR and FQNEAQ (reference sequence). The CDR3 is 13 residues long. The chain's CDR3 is CASSPSTNEKLFF. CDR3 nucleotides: TGTGCCAGCAGCCCCTCAACTAATGAAAAACTGTTTTTT.

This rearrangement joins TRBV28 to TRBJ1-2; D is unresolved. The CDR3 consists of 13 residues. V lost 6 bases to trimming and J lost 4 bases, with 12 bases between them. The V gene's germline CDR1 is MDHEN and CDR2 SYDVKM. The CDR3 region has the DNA TGTGCCAGCAGACCACAGCAAATCTATGGCTACACCTTC. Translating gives CASRPQQIYGYTF.

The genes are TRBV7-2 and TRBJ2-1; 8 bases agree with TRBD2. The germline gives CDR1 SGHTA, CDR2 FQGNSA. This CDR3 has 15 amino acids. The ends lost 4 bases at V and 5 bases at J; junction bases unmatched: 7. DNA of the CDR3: TGTGCCAGCAGCTCGGGACTAGGAAGCAACAATGAGCAGTTCTTC. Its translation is CASSSGLGSNNEQFF.

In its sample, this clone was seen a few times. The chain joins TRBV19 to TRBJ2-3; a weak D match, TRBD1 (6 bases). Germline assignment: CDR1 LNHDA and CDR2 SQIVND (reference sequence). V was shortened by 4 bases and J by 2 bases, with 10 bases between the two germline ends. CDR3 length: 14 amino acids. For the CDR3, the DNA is TGTGCCAGTAGTACTCGGGGACACACAGATACGCAGTATTTT. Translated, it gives CASSTRGHTDTQYF.

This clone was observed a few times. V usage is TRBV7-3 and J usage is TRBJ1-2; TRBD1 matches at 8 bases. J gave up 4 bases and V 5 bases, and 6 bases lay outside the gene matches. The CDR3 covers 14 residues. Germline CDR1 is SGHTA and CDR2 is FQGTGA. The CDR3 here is CASSLDGQGYGYTF. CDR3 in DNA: TGTGCCAGCAGCCTAGACGGACAGGGCTATGGCTACACCTTC.

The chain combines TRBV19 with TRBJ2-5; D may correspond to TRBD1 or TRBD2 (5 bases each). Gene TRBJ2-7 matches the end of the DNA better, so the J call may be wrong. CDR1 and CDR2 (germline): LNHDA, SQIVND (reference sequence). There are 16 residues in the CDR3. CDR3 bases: TGTGCCAGTAGTAACGACCCGGGACGAGGCTCCTACGAGCAGTACTTC. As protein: CASSNDPGRGSYEQYF.

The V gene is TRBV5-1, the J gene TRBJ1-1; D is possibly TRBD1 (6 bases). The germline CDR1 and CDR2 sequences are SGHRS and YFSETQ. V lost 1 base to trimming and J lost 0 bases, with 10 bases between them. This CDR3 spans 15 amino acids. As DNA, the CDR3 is TGCGCCAGCAGCTTGACGGGGGCGTTGAACACTGAAGCTTTCTTT. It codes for CASSLTGALNTEAFF.

CDR3 region: CASSESQPLGFEQYF. CDR3 in DNA: TGCGCCAGCAGTGAGTCACAACCCCTGGGTTTCGAGCAGTACTTC. The rearrangement joins TRBV10-1 to TRBJ2-7, with D uncertain. The germline V gene has CDR1 WNHNN and CDR2 SYGVQD (reference sequence). V shed 0 bases and J shed 6 bases, with 15 bases lying between them. The CDR3 runs to 15 residues.

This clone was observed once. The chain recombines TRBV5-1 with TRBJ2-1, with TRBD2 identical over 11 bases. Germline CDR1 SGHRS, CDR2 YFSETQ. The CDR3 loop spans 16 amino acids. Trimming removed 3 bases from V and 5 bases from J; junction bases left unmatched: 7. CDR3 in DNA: TGCGCCAGCAGCTCGGGACTAGCGGTCACGGACAATGAGCAGTTCTTC. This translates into CASSSGLAVTDNEQFF.

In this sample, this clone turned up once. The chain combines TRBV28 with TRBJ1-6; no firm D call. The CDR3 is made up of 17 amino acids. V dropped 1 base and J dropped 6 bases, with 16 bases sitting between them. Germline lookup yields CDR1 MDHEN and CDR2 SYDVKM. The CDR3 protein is CASSLLDVRTFNSPLHF. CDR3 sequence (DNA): TGTGCCAGCAGTTTATTGGACGTGAGGACGTTTAATTCACCCCTCCACTTT.

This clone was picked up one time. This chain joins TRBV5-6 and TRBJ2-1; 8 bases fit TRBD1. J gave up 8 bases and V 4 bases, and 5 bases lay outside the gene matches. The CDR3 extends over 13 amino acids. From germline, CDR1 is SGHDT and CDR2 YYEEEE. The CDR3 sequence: CASSQDRGDEQFF. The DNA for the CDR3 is TGTGCCAGCAGCCAAGACAGGGGCGATGAGCAGTTCTTC.

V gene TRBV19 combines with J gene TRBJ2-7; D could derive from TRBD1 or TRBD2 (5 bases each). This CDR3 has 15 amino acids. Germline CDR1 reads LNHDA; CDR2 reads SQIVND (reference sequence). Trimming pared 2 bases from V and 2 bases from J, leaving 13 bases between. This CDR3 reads CASSIPRDGTYEQYF. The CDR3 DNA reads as TGTGCCAGTAGTATACCCCGGGACGGTACCTACGAGCAGTACTTC.

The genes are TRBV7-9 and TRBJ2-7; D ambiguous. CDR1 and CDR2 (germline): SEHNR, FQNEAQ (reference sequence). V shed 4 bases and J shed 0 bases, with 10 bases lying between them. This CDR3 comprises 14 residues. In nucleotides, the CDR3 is TGTGCCAGCAGCTCACCCCAGAGCTCCTACGAGCAGTACTTC. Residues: CASSSPQSSYEQYF. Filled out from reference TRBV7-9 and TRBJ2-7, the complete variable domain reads DTGVSQNPRHKITKRGQNVTFRCDPISEHNRLYWYRQTLGQGPEFLTYFQNEAQLEKSRLLSDRFSAERPKGSFSTLEIQRTEQGDSAMYLCASSSPQSSYEQYFGPGTRLTVT.

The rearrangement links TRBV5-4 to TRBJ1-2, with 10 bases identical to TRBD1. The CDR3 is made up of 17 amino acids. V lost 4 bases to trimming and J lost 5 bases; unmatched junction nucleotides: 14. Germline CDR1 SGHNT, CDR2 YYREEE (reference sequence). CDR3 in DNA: TGTGCCAGCAGCCAAGATTCCACCGGGACAGGGGTTTATGGCTACACCTTC. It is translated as CASSQDSTGTGVYGYTF.

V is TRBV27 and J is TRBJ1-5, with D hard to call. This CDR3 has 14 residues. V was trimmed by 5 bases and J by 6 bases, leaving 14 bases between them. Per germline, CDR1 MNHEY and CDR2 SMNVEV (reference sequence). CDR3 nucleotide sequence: TGTGCCAGCAGTAAAGTCGGCCCGAGTCAGCCCCAGCATTTT. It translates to CASSKVGPSQPQHF.

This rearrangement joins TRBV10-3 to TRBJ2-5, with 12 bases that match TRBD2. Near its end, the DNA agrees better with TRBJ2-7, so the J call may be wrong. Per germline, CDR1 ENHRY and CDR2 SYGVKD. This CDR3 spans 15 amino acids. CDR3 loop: CAIRPGLAGINEQYF. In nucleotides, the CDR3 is TGTGCCATCAGGCCAGGACTAGCGGGAATAAACGAGCAGTACTTC.

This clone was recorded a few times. Here the CDR3 DNA reads TGTGCCACCAGCAGAGACGCCCGGACAGACTCTAATGAAAAACTGTTTTTT. Translation: CATSRDARTDSNEKLFF. The chain carries TRBV15 and TRBJ1-4; perhaps TRBD1 as D (6 bases). This CDR3 comprises 17 residues. Germline V gene lookup returns CDR1 LNHNV and CDR2 YYDKDF (reference sequence). Trimming left V 0 bases short and J 3 bases short, with 14 bases between.

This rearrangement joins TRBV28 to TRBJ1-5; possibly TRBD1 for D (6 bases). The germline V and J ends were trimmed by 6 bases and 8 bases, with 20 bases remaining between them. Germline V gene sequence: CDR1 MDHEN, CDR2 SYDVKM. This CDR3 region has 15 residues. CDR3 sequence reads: CASRRGGTTGKPQHF. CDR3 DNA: TGTGCCAGCAGGCGAGGGGGGACCACCGGAAAGCCCCAGCATTTT.